The 4 T cell receptor beta chains listed next were all sequenced from one sample in a study of cytotoxic CD8 clonotypes in ibrutinib-treated CLL. Some clones are missing from TCRdb's copy, which holds only in-frame ones; the method was immunoSEQ multiplex PCR. The table includes about 50,000 clones, 57% detected once. Material: PBMCs, obtained after 24 months of ibrutinib treatment. All receptors come from a human donor with chronic lymphocytic leukemia.

This clone was seen a handful of times. The chain links TRBV5-5 to TRBJ2-7; unclear D gene. V was pared by 4 bases and J by 5 bases, with 16 bases between. This CDR3 has 14 residues. The germline CDR1 and CDR2 sequences are SGHKS and YYEKEE (reference sequence). In nucleotides, the CDR3 is TGTGCCAGCAGCCACTGGCCACCCCCCAACGAGCAGTACTTC. It encodes CASSHWPPPNEQYF.

About this clone: At one end the junction does not follow the germline gene, possibly because of a read error. The CDR3, as DNA: TGTGCCAGCAGTGAAAGGGGGAACGCTGAAGCTTTCTTT. Its translation is CASSERGNAEAFF. This chain links TRBV6-1 with TRBJ1-1, with D perhaps matching TRBD1 (6 bases). The CDR3 is 13 amino acids. Germline assignment: CDR1 MNHNS and CDR2 SASEGT.

This clone has a single count. This sequence joins TRBV5-4 and TRBJ2-3; 7 bases map to TRBD2. There are 17 residues in the CDR3. Germline assignment: CDR1 SGHNT and CDR2 YYREEE (reference sequence). After removal of 0 bases from V and 0 bases from J, the junction contained 7 bases not matched to a gene. This CDR3 reads CASSLAPASGSTDTQYF. The CDR3, as DNA: TGTGCCAGCAGCTTGGCCCCGGCTAGCGGTAGCACAGATACGCAGTATTTT.

This clone was counted a few times. V gene TRBV11-3 combines with J gene TRBJ2-2, with TRBD2 as a possible D gene (5 bases). Between the trimmed V and J ends, which lost 4 bases and 1 base, there was a span of 16 bases. CDR3 size: 17 residues. CDR1 and CDR2 from the germline V gene are SGHNT and YENEEA. The CDR3 loop is CASSSLSGSENTGELFF. CDR3 sequence (DNA): TGTGCCAGCAGCTCTCTATCTGGTAGCGAGAACACCGGGGAGCTGTTTTTT.